The 10 T cell receptor beta chains in this list originate from one sample, sequenced in a study of neurological immune-mediated disorders. A single record per CDR3 protein comes from TCRdb applying MiXCR to the 5' RACE reads. The data show some 66,000 distinct CDR3 sequences, with 3.4% seen just once and about 4% held by the top ten. The specimen sequenced was PBMCs. These receptors came from a man aged 35-49 years with multiple sclerosis.

This clonotype was seen at least ten times. The gene calls are TRBV12-3 or TRBV12-4 and TRBJ2-5; TRBD2 aligns across 7 bases. J was trimmed by 3 bases and V by 3 bases; bases with no gene match: 4. The CDR3 consists of 14 residues. The CDR3: CASSFTGGEETQYF. The CDR3 bases are TGTGCCAGCAGTTTTACGGGGGGTGAAGAGACCCAGTACTTC.

This clonotype was observed many times. The chain is built from TRBV7-9 and TRBJ2-7, with 7 nucleotides matching TRBD2. Germline V gives CDR1 SEHNR, CDR2 FQNEAQ (reference sequence). CDR3 size: 17 residues. V gave up 0 bases and J gave up 1 base; unmatched junction bases: 9. The CDR3 protein is CASSLASGPLPSYEQYF. DNA of the CDR3: TGTGCCAGCAGCTTAGCTAGCGGGCCCCTCCCGTCCTACGAGCAGTACTTC.

This clonotype was picked up many times. This chain joins TRBV5-1 and TRBJ2-7; D is undetermined. Germline assignment: CDR1 SGHRS and CDR2 YFSETQ. V was shortened by 0 bases and J by 0 bases, with 4 bases between the two germline ends. This CDR3 spans 13 amino acids. In DNA form, the CDR3 reads TGCGCCAGCAGCTTGGTCGGCTCCTACGAGCAGTACTTC. This sequence encodes CASSLVGSYEQYF. Combining the CDR3 with reference TRBV5-1 and TRBJ2-7 gives the whole variable domain KAGVTQTPRYLIKTRGQQVTLSCSPISGHRSVSWYQQTPGQGLQFLFEYFSETQRNKGNFPGRFSGRQFSNSRSEMNVSTLELGDSALYLCASSLVGSYEQYFGPGTRLTVT.

This clonotype was detected ten times or more. The rearrangement joins TRBV6-5 to TRBJ2-7; TRBD1 aligns across 7 bases. CDR1 and CDR2 from the germline V gene are MNHEY and SVGAGI. The length of the CDR3 is 13 residues. Losses at the gene ends were 6 bases for V and 1 base for J; bases not matched to a gene: 3. For the CDR3, the DNA is TGTGCCAGCAGAGAGACAGGGTCCTACGAGCAGTACTTC. It yields the protein CASRETGSYEQYF.

This clonotype was recorded many times. The V call is TRBV7-8, the J call TRBJ2-7; unclear D gene. Germline V gene sequence: CDR1 SGHVS, CDR2 FQNEAQ. V lost 5 bases and J 3 bases, leaving 17 bases between the germline ends. The CDR3 loop spans 15 amino acids. In nucleotides, the CDR3 is TGTGCCAGCAGCCCATTACCACTTTCGAGCTACGAGCAGTACTTC. Protein product: CASSPLPLSSYEQYF.

This clonotype was found many times. The genes are TRBV20-1 and TRBJ1-5; no clear D. CDR1 DFQATT and CDR2 SNEGSKA come from the germline V gene (reference sequence). The V and J ends lost 6 bases and 4 bases respectively, with 10 bases between them. The CDR3 loop spans 12 amino acids. The CDR3 spells CSAVLGNQPQHF. The CDR3 bases are TGCAGTGCCGTCCTGGGGAATCAGCCCCAGCATTTT.

This clonotype was picked up many times. The gene calls are TRBV7-6 and TRBJ1-2; D may be TRBD1 (6 bases). Per the germline V gene, CDR1 is SGHVS and CDR2 is FNYEAQ. V was clipped by 5 bases and J by 5 bases, with 15 bases between them. The CDR3 extends over 14 amino acids. CDR3 nucleotides: TGTGCCAGCAGCCCAGGGGCAGGGTTGTATGGCTACACCTTC. Protein product: CASSPGAGLYGYTF.

This clonotype occurred many times. CDR3 nucleotide sequence: TGTGCCATCAGGGGGACAGGGCCCGAAGAGACCCAGTACTTC. Translated: CAIRGTGPEETQYF. This sequence joins TRBV10-3 and TRBJ2-5, with 9 bases that match TRBD1. The trim removed 6 bases at V and 3 bases at J, leaving 5 bases unmatched. The CDR3 has 14 amino acids. From germline, CDR1 is ENHRY and CDR2 SYGVKD.

Ten or more counts support this clonotype. The genes are TRBV29-1 and TRBJ2-2; 7 bases align to TRBD2. J gave up 2 bases and V 7 bases, and 10 bases lay outside the gene matches. This CDR3 comprises 15 residues. The germline CDR1 and CDR2 sequences are SQVTM and ANQGSEA. This CDR3 is CSAILGTTNTGELFF. The CDR3 region has the DNA TGCAGCGCTATCCTCGGGACTACCAACACCGGGGAGCTGTTTTTT.

At least ten counts were recorded for this clonotype. J is TRBJ2-1 and V is TRBV5-8; a possible D gene is TRBD1 (6 bases). With 6 bases removed from V and 7 bases from J, the gap between germline ends came to 17 bases. The CDR3 has 14 residues. Germline assignment: CDR1 SGHTS and CDR2 YDEGEE. CDR3 amino acids: CASNPGTLGNEQFF. DNA of the CDR3: TGTGCCAGCAACCCCGGGACACTTGGAAATGAGCAGTTCTTC.